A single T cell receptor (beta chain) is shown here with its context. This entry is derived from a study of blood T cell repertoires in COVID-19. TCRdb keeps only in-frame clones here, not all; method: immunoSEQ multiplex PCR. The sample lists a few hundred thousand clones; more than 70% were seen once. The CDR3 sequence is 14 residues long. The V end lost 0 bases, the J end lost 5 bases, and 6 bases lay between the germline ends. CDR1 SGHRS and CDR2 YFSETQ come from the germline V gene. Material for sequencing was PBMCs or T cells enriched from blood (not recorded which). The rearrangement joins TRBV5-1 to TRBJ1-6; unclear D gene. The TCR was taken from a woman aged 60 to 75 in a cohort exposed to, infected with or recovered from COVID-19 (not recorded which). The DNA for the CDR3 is TGCGCCAGCAGCTTGGCGGGAGATAATTCACCCCTCCACTTT. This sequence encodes CASSLAGDNSPLHF.